Listed here are 18 T cell receptor beta chains from one sample, sequenced in a study of memory CD8 T cells in hepatitis C reinfection (dated by TCRdb to about 2017). Libraries were prepared through the immunoSEQ multiplex PCR assay. TCRdb carries this immuneACCESS record with in-frame sequences only. Its versions omit some clonotypes, under half of them owing to an unresolved V gene in the studies checked, with the rest unexplained. The sample's table covers 90 to 100 clones. Reading the label with the study, this specimen's time point is: peak reinfection, 3 to 8 weeks after reinfection detection. Sorted cells were sequenced directly ex vivo, with no in vitro expansion before TCR sequencing. Sequencing was carried out using HCV tetramer-positive CD8+ T cells sorted from blood. Reading the label with the study, this specimen's cell subset or site is: HCV epitope-specific MHC class I tetramer+ CD8 T cells. The source is a woman aged 30 to 39 with hepatitis C virus infection.

The chain has TRBV28 and TRBJ1-2; 9 bases are shared with TRBD1. Germline CDR1 is MDHEN and CDR2 is SYDVKM. With V trimmed by 10 bases and J by 8 bases, 14 bases remained unmatched. This CDR3 spans 14 amino acids. The CDR3 DNA reads as TGTGCCATAAAAGATCGGGACAGGGTGGGCGGCTACACCTTC. Translating it yields CAIKDRDRVGGYTF.

The chain recombines TRBV28 with TRBJ2-3; D is unresolved. Deletions cut 2 bases from V and 2 bases from J, with 8 bases between. Germline values: CDR1 MDHEN, CDR2 SYDVKM. The CDR3 contains 14 residues. In DNA form, the CDR3 reads TGTGCCAGCAGTTTACCCCAAAACACAGATACGCAGTATTTT. Translating gives CASSLPQNTDTQYF.

This clone was detected once. CDR3 coding DNA: TGTGCCTGGAGCGAAACCGGGACAGGGGCCCTCTATGGCTACACCTTC. Its protein is CAWSETGTGALYGYTF. This chain connects TRBV30 to TRBJ1-2; TRBD1 agrees at 10 bases. J was trimmed by 4 bases and V by 3 bases; bases with no gene match: 11. Per the germline V gene, CDR1 is GTSNPN and CDR2 is SVGIG (reference sequence). The CDR3 is 16 residues long.

This chain links TRBV7-3 with TRBJ2-3; the D gene is possibly TRBD1 (5 bases). V lost 2 bases to trimming and J lost 6 bases, with 12 bases between them. CDR1 and CDR2 (germline): SGHTA, FQGTGA. The CDR3 contains 14 residues. In nucleotides, the CDR3 is TGTGCCAGCAGCTTAGTGGGATCAGGGGATACGCAGTATTTT. Its translation: CASSLVGSGDTQYF.

This chain connects TRBV7-2 to TRBJ2-3, with D possibly TRBD1 on 6 matching bases. Germline V gives CDR1 SGHTA, CDR2 FQGNSA. The CDR3 sequence is 14 residues long. V gave up 5 bases and J gave up 6 bases, with 15 bases separating them. Here the CDR3 DNA reads TGTGCCAGCAGCGAAACGGGACAATTGGATACGCAGTATTTT. Translated, it gives CASSETGQLDTQYF.

V usage is TRBV5-1 and J usage is TRBJ2-3; tentatively, D is TRBD2 (6 bases). Germline V gene sequence: CDR1 SGHRS, CDR2 YFSETQ. This CDR3 is 16 amino acids long. Trimming took 4 bases from V and 2 from J, leaving 17 bases between them. The CDR3 protein is CASSNRDLISTDTQYF. The CDR3 DNA sequence: TGCGCCAGCAGCAATCGGGACTTGATATCCACAGATACGCAGTATTTT.

V gene TRBV19 combines with J gene TRBJ2-5; D call uncertain. The V gene's germline CDR1 is LNHDA and CDR2 SQIVND (reference sequence). The CDR3 spans 13 residues. Trimming pared 1 base from V and 2 bases from J, leaving 5 bases between. CDR3 nucleotides: TGTGCCAGTAGTATAGCCAATCAAGAGACCCAGTACTTC. It codes for CASSIANQETQYF.

This clone was counted a few times. The rearrangement joins TRBV7-9 to TRBJ2-3; tentative D call: TRBD1 (5 bases). In germline, CDR1 is SEHNR, CDR2 FQNEAQ (reference sequence). Trimming pared 4 bases from V and 0 bases from J, leaving 11 bases between. The CDR3 runs to 15 residues. This chain's CDR3 is CASSSNRISTDTQYF. The CDR3 nucleotides are TGTGCCAGCAGCTCCAACAGGATCAGCACAGATACGCAGTATTTT.

The V and J genes are TRBV9 and TRBJ2-2; tentatively, D is TRBD1 (6 bases). The CDR3 has 15 amino acids. With 4 bases removed from V and 0 bases from J, the gap between germline ends came to 10 bases. Germline V gene data show CDR1 as SGDLS and CDR2 as YYNGEE. The CDR3 nucleotides read TGTGCCAGCAGCTCAGGGGATTCGAACACCGGGGAGCTGTTTTTT. This sequence encodes CASSSGDSNTGELFF.

V usage is TRBV10-3 and J usage is TRBJ2-7; no definite D call. This CDR3 region has 14 residues. Trimming shortened V by 0 bases and J by 1 base, and 7 bases separated the two germline ends. CDR1 and CDR2 from the germline V gene are ENHRY and SYGVKD. CDR3 DNA sequence: TGTGCCATCAGTGAGTCGCCGCAGTCCTACGAGCAGTACTTC. This codes for CAISESPQSYEQYF.

The rearrangement links TRBV28 to TRBJ2-7; D perhaps matches TRBD2 (5 bases). The length of the CDR3 is 12 residues. Germline V gene sequence: CDR1 MDHEN, CDR2 SYDVKM. V was trimmed by 6 bases and J by 4 bases, leaving 10 bases between them. CDR3 nucleotides: TGTGCCAGCAGGGTCCCGGGGTACGAGCAGTACTTC. Translation gives CASRVPGYEQYF.

The CDR3 protein is CASSWGDLYNSPLHF. DNA of the CDR3: TGTGCCAGCAGCTGGGGGGACCTTTATAATTCACCCCTCCACTTT. This chain connects TRBV5-6 to TRBJ1-6, with a weak D call TRBD1 (5 bases). V lost 3 bases, J lost 4 bases, and 11 bases lay in between. Per germline, CDR1 SGHDT and CDR2 YYEEEE. This CDR3 is 15 amino acids long.

The chain employs TRBV5-1 and TRBJ2-7; possibly TRBD1 for D (5 bases). The CDR3 contains 13 residues. Per the germline V gene, CDR1 is SGHRS and CDR2 is YFSETQ. V was clipped by 5 bases and J by 7 bases, with 16 bases between them. The CDR3 region is CASRPDSFLEQYF. The CDR3 DNA is TGCGCCAGCAGACCAGACAGCTTCCTGGAGCAGTACTTC.

The chain uses TRBV5-1 and TRBJ2-1; 15 positions match TRBD2. The germline V gene has CDR1 SGHRS and CDR2 YFSETQ. Trimming took 4 bases from V and 2 from J; bases not matched to a gene: 4. The CDR3 totals 17 residues. The CDR3 region is CASSPWTSGGAYNEQFF. In nucleotides, the CDR3 is TGCGCCAGCAGCCCCTGGACTAGCGGGGGGGCCTACAATGAGCAGTTCTTC. Using reference TRBV5-1 and TRBJ2-1 for the parts outside the CDR3, the full variable domain is KAGVTQTPRYLIKTRGQQVTLSCSPISGHRSVSWYQQTPGQGLQFLFEYFSETQRNKGNFPGRFSGRQFSNSRSEMNVSTLELGDSALYLCASSPWTSGGAYNEQFFGPGTRLTVL.

The chain has TRBV5-4 and TRBJ2-1; D not certain. The CDR3 runs 13 residues. Trimming shortened V by 2 bases and J by 6 bases, and 9 bases separated the two germline ends. Germline assignment: CDR1 SGHNT and CDR2 YYREEE (reference sequence). CDR3 sequence (DNA): TGTGCCAGCAGCTTATCCAACGGCAATGAGCAGTTCTTC. This encodes CASSLSNGNEQFF.

The chain carries TRBV4-1 and TRBJ2-5, with D possibly matching TRBD2 (6 bases). Germline V CDR1 and CDR2: MGHRA, YSYEKL. The CDR3 covers 16 residues. V was shortened by 0 bases and J by 5 bases, with 16 bases between the two germline ends. CDR3 loop: CASSQEGGVPRETQYF. The CDR3 region has the DNA TGCGCCAGCAGCCAAGAAGGAGGGGTTCCGCGGGAGACCCAGTACTTC.

The chain recombines TRBV28 with TRBJ1-5, with no clear D. Between the trimmed V and J ends, which lost 3 bases and 2 bases, there was a span of 11 bases. This CDR3 region has 15 residues. CDR1 is MDHEN, CDR2 SYDVKM, per germline. The CDR3 region has the DNA TGTGCCAGCAGTTTCCGGGTGATGGGCAATCAGCCCCAGCATTTT. Translated: CASSFRVMGNQPQHF.

The CDR3 coding sequence is TGTGCCAGCAGCTCGACAGGGCAGTTGGAGACCCAGTACTTC. It yields the protein CASSSTGQLETQYF. The chain couples TRBV7-3 to TRBJ2-5, with 7 bases identical to TRBD1. Germline loops: CDR1 SGHTA, CDR2 FQGTGA. CDR3 size: 14 residues. J gave up 5 bases and V 4 bases, and 7 bases lay outside the gene matches.